Sequencing of this T cell receptor beta chain was carried out in a study of T cell responses to AZD1222 COVID-19 vaccine. In regard to this clone: What it recognizes is unknown.

The study, taken as a whole, reports: Reports indicate that nearly half of spike-specific TCRs are directed at unmutated variant regions. The study sampled repertoires only after the peak T cell response. Donors skewed white British and female; clonal diversity was possibly underestimated. At 160-218 and 743-854, vaccine-associated CD4 TCRs were dominant, and they spanned spike.

Profiling relied on immunoSEQ multiplex PCR, and the TCRdb table lists in-frame clones only, not all of them. There are fewer than 90,000 clones in the sample; more than 70% occur only once, and approximately 11% lies in the top ten. The CDR3 length is 15 residues. Germline V CDR1 and CDR2: LGHDT, YNNKEL (reference sequence). Trimming removed 2 bases at V and 5 bases at J, with 13 bases between. This receptor was obtained from an adult in good health. The sample consisted of peripheral blood, taken on day 0 of AZD1222 vaccination. J is TRBJ2-1 and V is TRBV3-1 (or the pseudogene TRBV3-2); a weak D match, TRBD2 (5 bases). For the CDR3, the DNA is TGTGCCAGCAGCCAATCTGGGAGAATCAACAATGAGCAGTTCTTC. This gives the protein CASSQSGRINNEQFF.